This TCR beta chain originates from a study of regulatory T cells in long-lasting Graves disease. Study-wide background: The criterion for persistent Graves' disease was over 5 years of antithyroid drugs with positive TSH receptor antibodies.

CDR3-region Arm-PCR and iRepertoire HTBI primers produced the TCR beta libraries. TCRdb fed the multiplex PCR reads into MiXCR, producing one record per CDR3 protein. Of around 460,000 distinct CDR3 sequences listed, roughly 22% are singletons. Germline CDR1 and CDR2: ENHRY and SYGVKD. This CDR3 is built from 12 residues. The time point was: persistent/refractory GD, antithyroid drugs over 5 years with positive TRAb. Extracted PBMC RNA gave rise to the TCR library. Each of the patients was recruited from an endocrinology department situated in Xi'an, China. This clonotype was detected only a few times. The germline gene is not matched at one end of the junction; a read error may be the cause.

V and J are TRBV10-3 and TRBJ2-1; no clear D. This TCR was sampled from a female donor with Graves disease. This specimen consisted of peripheral blood mononuclear cells (PBMCs), obtained when the disease was refractory, from a patient treated with antithyroid drugs. This CDR3 reads CATSESTDEQFF. The CDR3 DNA sequence: TGTGCCACCAGTGAGTCCACGGATGAGCAGTTCTTC.